A selection of T cell receptor beta chains follows, all from one sample in a study of human thymus T cells. Using immunoSEQ multiplex PCR, the repertoire was profiled, and TCRdb retains in-frame clones only, with some absent. This table holds around 70,000 clones, 95% found once. The specimen sequenced was thymus tissue. Receptors were obtained from a girl in the first two years of life with a congenital heart defect but otherwise immunologically healthy. CDR3s include the opening cysteine and the closing phenylalanine or tryptophan. A D gene is named only where the DNA matches it firmly. The size of a clone is reported for some rows only, either as once, few or many, or as a class for expanded clones.

size	J	V	D	CDR3	DNA
.	TRBJ2-7	TRBV7-2	TRBD1	CASSPGTGSSYEQYF	TGTGCCAGCAGCCCCGGGACAGGGTCCTCCTACGAGCAGTACTTC
.	TRBJ2-2	TRBV25-1	TRBD1	CASRDRGLVTGELFF	TGTGCCAGCCGGGACAGGGGGCTCGTCACCGGGGAGCTGTTTTTT
.	TRBJ2-7	TRBV4-3	TRBD1	CASSPSRRDRVIYEQYF	TGCGCCAGCAGCCCATCCCGAAGAGACAGGGTCATCTACGAGCAGTACTTC
once	TRBJ2-1	TRBV28	.	CASSTSRRPGNEQFF	TGTGCCAGCAGCACATCCCGGCGGCCAGGGAATGAGCAGTTCTTC
.	TRBJ2-7	TRBV4-2	TRBD2	CASSQDRSSGNYEQYF	TGTGCCAGCAGCCAAGATCGGTCTAGCGGGAACTACGAGCAGTACTTC
.	TRBJ2-7	TRBV9	TRBD2	CASSPGRYSGHSYEQYF	TGTGCCAGCAGCCCCGGCCGGTATAGCGGGCATTCCTACGAGCAGTACTTC
.	TRBJ2-3	TRBV29-1	.	CSVGLFWRTDTQYF	TGCAGCGTTGGGCTTTTTTGGCGAACAGATACGCAGTATTTT
once	TRBJ2-2	TRBV10-3	.	CAISSAARGLNGELFF	TGTGCCATCAGTAGTGCAGCACGAGGATTGAACGGGGAGCTGTTTTTT
.	TRBJ1-2	TRBV11-1	.	CASSLMQGNYGYTF	TGTGCCAGCAGCTTGATGCAGGGGAACTATGGCTACACCTTC
.	TRBJ2-5	TRBV27	.	CASSPDRPKARVVTQYF	TGTGCCAGCAGCCCGGACCGCCCAAAGGCTCGTGTTGTGACCCAGTACTTC
.	TRBJ2-3	TRBV7-9	.	CASSLAVGPADTQYF	TGTGCCAGCAGCTTAGCGGTGGGACCCGCAGATACGCAGTATTTT
once	TRBJ2-1	TRBV19	.	CASSIGAFRQFF	TGTGCCAGTAGTATAGGAGCGTTTAGGCAGTTCTTC
.	TRBJ1-4	TRBV5-1	.	CASSFHMGLFPFNEKLFF	TGCGCCAGCAGCTTTCACATGGGCCTTTTTCCCTTTAATGAAAAACTGTTTTTT
.	TRBJ2-7	TRBV23-1	TRBD2	CASNRNGREGPHWYEQYF	TGCGCCAGCAACCGCAACGGGCGGGAGGGCCCGCATTGGTACGAGCAGTACTTC
once	TRBJ2-4	TRBV29-1	.	CSVEAPQAKNIQYF	TGCAGCGTTGAAGCCCCCCAGGCCAAAAACATTCAGTACTTC
.	TRBJ2-5	TRBV18	.	CASSPHKAGETQYF	TGTGCCAGCTCGCCGCACAAGGCAGGGGAGACCCAGTACTTC
.	TRBJ1-3	TRBV15	.	CATSSGGCGNTIYF	TGTGCCACCAGCAGCGGGGGGTGCGGAAACACCATATATTTT
.	TRBJ1-1	TRBV29-1	.	CSVDNRVGPWNTEAFF	TGCAGCGTTGATAACAGGGTAGGTCCGTGGAACACTGAAGCTTTCTTT
.	TRBJ1-2	TRBV28	.	CASSLSQGSYGYTF	TGTGCCAGCAGTTTAAGCCAGGGATCCTACGGCTACACCTTC
.	TRBJ2-2	TRBV28	.	CASSLWRLARRPGELFF	TGTGCCAGCAGTTTATGGAGGCTAGCCCGAAGGCCCGGGGAGCTGTTTTTT
.	TRBJ1-5	TRBV6-6	TRBD1	CASRGGQGGSNQPQHF	TGTGCCAGCAGGGGGGGACAGGGAGGGAGCAATCAGCCCCAGCATTTT
.	TRBJ2-3	TRBV11-1	TRBD2	CVSSRGEGADTQYF	TGTGTCAGCAGCCGGGGGGAGGGCGCAGATACGCAGTATTTT
.	TRBJ2-3	TRBV4-2	TRBD2	CASSFSPRELNTQYF	TGTGCCAGCAGCTTCAGCCCGCGGGAGCTAAATACGCAGTATTTT
.	TRBJ2-5	TRBV4-1	.	CASSPQDSQETQYF	TGCGCCAGCAGCCCTCAGGACAGCCAAGAGACCCAGTACTTC
.	TRBJ2-1	TRBV6-4	TRBD2	CASSDLGRAPNEQFF	TGTGCCAGCAGTGACCTCGGGAGGGCCCCGAATGAGCAGTTCTTC
.	TRBJ1-2	TRBV14	TRBD1	CASSQKTGGDGYTF	TGTGCCAGCAGCCAAAAAACAGGGGGTGATGGCTACACCTTC
once	TRBJ2-7	TRBV5-5	TRBD1	CASTFADRDRAYEQYF	TGTGCCAGCACTTTCGCCGACAGGGACAGGGCCTACGAGCAGTACTTC
.	TRBJ1-2	TRBV9	TRBD1	CASSVARTGNYGYTF	TGTGCCAGCAGCGTCGCGAGGACAGGAAACTATGGCTACACCTTC
.	TRBJ2-5	TRBV4-2	TRBD2	CASSQDVLADVYQETQYF	TGTGCCAGCAGCCAAGACGTACTAGCGGACGTTTACCAAGAGACCCAGTACTTC
.	TRBJ1-3	TRBV4-3	TRBD1	CASSQGDRDSPRRTIYF	TGCGCCAGCAGCCAAGGGGATCGGGACAGCCCGAGGAGGACCATATATTTT
.	TRBJ1-3	TRBV10-3	.	CAIRDPRRGNTIYF	TGTGCCATCAGAGACCCGAGGAGGGGAAACACCATATATTTT
.	TRBJ2-5	TRBV6-1	.	CASMGYPTQETQYF	TGTGCCAGCATGGGGTACCCGACGCAAGAGACCCAGTACTTC
.	TRBJ2-3	TRBV5-6	TRBD1	CASSRGQPGDTQYF	TGTGCCAGCAGCCGGGGACAGCCGGGAGATACGCAGTATTTT
.	TRBJ1-1	TRBV9	TRBD1	CASGFRDSFWGNMNTEAFF	TGTGCCAGCGGATTCCGGGACAGCTTCTGGGGGAACATGAACACTGAAGCTTTCTTT
.	TRBJ1-2	TRBV6-1	.	CASKIFDCDGYTF	TGTGCCAGCAAGATATTCGACTGTGATGGCTACACCTTC
.	TRBJ2-7	TRBV4-2	TRBD1	CASSQSPQNTPGQHESIYEQYF	TGTGCCAGCAGCCAAAGCCCCCAGAACACGCCGGGACAGCACGAATCTATCTACGAGCAGTACTTC
.	TRBJ2-7	TRBV15	.	CATSQDIPYEQYF	TGTGCCACCAGCCAGGACATACCCTACGAGCAGTACTTC
.	TRBJ2-5	TRBV27	.	CASSPLKVLRRQETQYF	TGTGCCAGCAGTCCATTAAAGGTCTTGCGGCGGCAAGAGACCCAGTACTTC
few	TRBJ1-2	TRBV20-1	.	CSASRGYGYTF	TGCAGTGCTTCCCGTGGATATGGCTACACCTTC
.	TRBJ2-3	TRBV6-5	.	CASSYGATTDTQYF	TGTGCCAGCAGTTACGGAGCGACCACAGATACGCAGTATTTT
few	TRBJ2-1	TRBV5-4	.	CASSLTTHEQFF	TGTGCCAGCAGCTTAACGACTCATGAGCAGTTCTTC
.	TRBJ2-1	TRBV7-2	TRBD2	CASSLIAGGRTNEQFF	TGTGCCAGCAGCCTCATAGCGGGAGGACGAACCAATGAGCAGTTCTTC
.	TRBJ1-4	TRBV27	.	CASSPASNEKLFF	TGTGCCAGCAGTCCCGCCAGCAATGAAAAACTGTTTTTT
.	TRBJ1-5	TRBV19	.	CASIGNQPQHF	TGTGCCAGTATAGGGAATCAGCCCCAGCATTTT
.	TRBJ1-2	TRBV5-4	.	CASSLRVPPYGYTF	TGTGCCAGCAGCTTGAGGGTGCCTCCTTATGGCTACACCTTC
.	TRBJ2-5	TRBV7-9	.	CASGNRGAAGETQYF	TGTGCCAGCGGGAATCGGGGGGCCGCCGGGGAGACCCAGTACTTC
.	TRBJ2-3	TRBV27	.	CASSLTERADTQYF	TGTGCCAGCAGTTTGACCGAGCGGGCAGATACGCAGTATTTT
.	TRBJ1-5	TRBV27	.	CASSLWGNQPQHF	TGTGCCAGCAGTTTATGGGGCAATCAGCCCCAGCATTTT
.	TRBJ2-7	TRBV6-1	.	CASSERGQYF	TGTGCCAGCAGTGAACGAGGGCAGTACTTC
.	TRBJ2-7	TRBV5-4	.	CASSLASGPVVYEQYF	TGTGCCAGCAGTTTGGCATCGGGCCCCGTCGTTTACGAGCAGTACTTC